A single sample gave rise to the 5 T cell receptor beta chains below, sequenced in a study of cytomegalovirus exposure and HLA in healthy donors. The PCR had 60 Vbeta and 13 Jbeta primers. The method was immunoSEQ multiplex PCR; TCRdb's version includes in-frame clones alone and lacks a portion of them. The data contain more than 95,000 clones, 10% of them singletons. The sample comprised PBMCs. The receptors were gathered from a middle-aged man in good health and CMV-seropositive.

This clone has a handful of counts. V and J are TRBV5-4 and TRBJ2-1; 9 bases map to TRBD2. This CDR3 comprises 17 residues. V was clipped by 0 bases and J by 2 bases; unmatched bases: 6. The germline V gene encodes CDR1 SGHNT and CDR2 YYREEE (reference sequence). The CDR3 DNA is TGTGCCAGCAGCTTGGCCACGGTAGCGGGAGCCTACAATGAGCAGTTCTTC. Translation gives CASSLATVAGAYNEQFF.

The chain combines TRBV6-4 with TRBJ2-3, with TRBD1 matching 8 bases. The CDR3 consists of 15 residues. V shed 5 bases and J 1 base; nucleotides not matched to a gene: 5. CDR1 is MRHNA, CDR2 SNTAGT, per germline. The CDR3 DNA sequence: TGTGCCAGCAGTCACGGACAGGGTGGCACAGATACGCAGTATTTT. Protein: CASSHGQGGTDTQYF.

The chain carries TRBV5-1 and TRBJ1-5; 8 positions match TRBD1. V dropped 3 bases and J dropped 5; count of bases not matched to a gene: 4. The CDR3 is 14 amino acids. The germline gives CDR1 SGHRS, CDR2 YFSETQ. CDR3 DNA sequence: TGCGCCAGCAGCTCTGCAGGGGGCTATCAGCCCCAGCATTTT. It yields the protein CASSSAGGYQPQHF.

V and J are TRBV29-1 and TRBJ2-1, with no clear D. Trimming took 4 bases from V and 10 from J, leaving 8 bases between them. CDR3 length: 10 amino acids. Germline CDR1 is SQVTM and CDR2 is ANQGSEA. The CDR3 here is CSVAGREQFF. In nucleotides, the CDR3 is TGCAGCGTTGCGGGTCGGGAGCAGTTCTTC.

This clone was seen a few times. The CDR3, as DNA: TGTGCCAGCAGTGCGGACAGGGCTAACGAGCAGTACTTC. Amino acid sequence: CASSADRANEQYF. This chain connects TRBV6-1 to TRBJ2-7; 8 bases are a match to TRBD1. Germline assignment: CDR1 MNHNS and CDR2 SASEGT. The CDR3 sequence is 13 residues long. J gave up 5 bases and V 4 bases, and 4 bases lay outside the gene matches.